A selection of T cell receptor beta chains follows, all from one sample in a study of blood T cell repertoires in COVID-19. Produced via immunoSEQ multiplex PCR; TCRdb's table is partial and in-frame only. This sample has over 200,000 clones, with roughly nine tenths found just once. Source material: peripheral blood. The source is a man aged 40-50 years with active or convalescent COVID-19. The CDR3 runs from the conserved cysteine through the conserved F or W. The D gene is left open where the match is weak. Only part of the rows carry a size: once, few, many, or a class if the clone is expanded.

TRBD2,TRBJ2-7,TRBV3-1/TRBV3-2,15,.,CASSHKRDPTYEQYF,TGTGCCAGCAGCCACAAGCGGGACCCTACCTACGAGCAGTACTTC
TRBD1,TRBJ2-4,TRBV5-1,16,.,CASSATGGEGKNIQYF,TGCGCCAGCAGCGCGACAGGGGGCGAAGGTAAAAACATTCAGTACTTC
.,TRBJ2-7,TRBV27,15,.,CASRADTGLPYEQYF,TGTGCCAGCAGGGCAGATACGGGACTTCCCTACGAGCAGTACTTC
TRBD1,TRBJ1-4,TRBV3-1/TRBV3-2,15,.,CASSQLETGAEKLFF,TGTGCCAGCAGCCAACTAGAGACAGGGGCTGAAAAACTGTTTTTT
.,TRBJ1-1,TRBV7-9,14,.,CASSLAYSRTEAFF,TGTGCCAGCAGCTTAGCTTACAGTAGAACTGAAGCTTTCTTT
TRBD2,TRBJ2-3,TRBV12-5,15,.,CASGSSGRYADTQYF,TGTGCTAGTGGTTCTAGCGGGAGGTACGCAGATACGCAGTATTTT
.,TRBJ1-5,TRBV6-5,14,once,CASSPDMGNQPQHF,TGTGCCAGCAGTCCGGACATGGGGAATCAGCCCCAGCATTTT
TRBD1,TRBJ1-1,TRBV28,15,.,CASRSTGVSRTEAFF,TGTGCCAGCAGATCGACAGGGGTTAGCCGCACTGAAGCTTTCTTT
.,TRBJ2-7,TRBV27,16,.,CASSLQISGGFYEQYF,TGTGCCAGCAGTCTCCAGATAAGCGGCGGATTCTACGAGCAGTACTTC
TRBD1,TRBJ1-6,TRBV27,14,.,CASSFGTGNSPLHF,TGTGCCAGCAGTTTCGGGACAGGGAATTCACCCCTCCACTTT
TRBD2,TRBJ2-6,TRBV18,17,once,CASSLTSRSSGANVLTF,TGTGCCAGCTCGCTGACTAGCAGAAGCTCTGGGGCCAACGTCCTGACTTTC
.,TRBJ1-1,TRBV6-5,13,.,CASNNRVDTEAFF,TGTGCCAGCAATAACAGGGTGGACACTGAAGCTTTCTTT
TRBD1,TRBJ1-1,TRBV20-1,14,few,CSASPRTGRRKAFF,TGCAGTGCTAGTCCTAGGACAGGGAGGAGAAAAGCTTTCTTT
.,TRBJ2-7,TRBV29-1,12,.,CSVLQEREEQYF,TGCAGCGTTTTGCAGGAGAGGGAGGAGCAGTACTTC
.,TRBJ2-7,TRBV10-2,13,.,CATLGTGLYEQYF,TGCGCCACCCTGGGGACTGGACTCTACGAGCAGTACTTC
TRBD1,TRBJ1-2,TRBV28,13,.,CASSFGTGVGYTF,TGTGCCAGCAGTTTTGGGACAGGGGTTGGCTACACCTTC
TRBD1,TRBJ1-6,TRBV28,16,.,CASSLRQGSLSPPLHF,TGTGCCAGCAGTTTGAGACAGGGTTCCCTTTCGCCACCCCTCCACTTT
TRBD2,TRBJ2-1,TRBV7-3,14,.,CASSLTGGSNEQFF,TGTGCCAGCAGCTTAACGGGGGGGTCCAATGAGCAGTTCTTC
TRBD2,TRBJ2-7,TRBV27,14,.,CASSLLVGRAEQYF,TGTGCCAGCAGTTTATTGGTAGGGAGGGCCGAGCAGTACTTC
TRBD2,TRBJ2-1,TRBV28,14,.,CASSGSGRGNEQFF,TGTGCCAGCAGTGGAAGCGGGAGGGGTAATGAGCAGTTCTTC
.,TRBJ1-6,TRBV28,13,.,CASSSPGDSPLHF,TGTGCCAGCAGTTCTCCGGGGGATTCACCCCTCCACTTT
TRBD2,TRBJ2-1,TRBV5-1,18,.,CASSLGRSSGRGWGEQFF,TGCGCCAGCAGCTTGGGGCGGAGTAGCGGGAGAGGTTGGGGTGAGCAGTTCTTC
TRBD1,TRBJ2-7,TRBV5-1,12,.,CASSLDRDEQYF,TGCGCCAGCAGCCTGGACAGGGACGAGCAGTACTTC
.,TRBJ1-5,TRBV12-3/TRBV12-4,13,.,CASSSQGSQPQHF,TGTGCCAGCAGTTCACAGGGTTCACAGCCCCAGCATTTT
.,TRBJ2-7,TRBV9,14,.,CASSVAPSVDEQYF,TGTGCCAGCAGCGTAGCCCCCTCAGTCGACGAGCAGTACTTC
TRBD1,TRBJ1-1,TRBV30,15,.,CAWRPPDRLNTEAFF,TGTGCCTGGAGACCCCCGGACAGGCTGAACACTGAAGCTTTCTTT
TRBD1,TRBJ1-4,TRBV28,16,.,CASKRSGTGPNEKLFF,TGTGCCAGCAAGCGTTCGGGGACAGGGCCTAATGAAAAACTGTTTTTT
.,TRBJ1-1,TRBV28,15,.,CASCQPRGGDTEAFF,TGTGCCAGCTGTCAACCCAGAGGGGGTGACACTGAAGCTTTCTTT
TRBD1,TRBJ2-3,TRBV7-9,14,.,CASRVGQGEDTQYF,TGTGCCAGCAGGGTGGGACAGGGGGAAGATACGCAGTATTTT
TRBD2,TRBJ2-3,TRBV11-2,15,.,CASSLLAGFTDTQYF,TGTGCCAGCAGCCTACTAGCGGGGTTCACAGATACGCAGTATTTT
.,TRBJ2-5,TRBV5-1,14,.,CASSLSGGEETQYF,TGCGCCAGCAGCTTGTCTGGTGGAGAGGAGACCCAGTACTTC